One and the same sample provided the 10 T cell receptor beta chains below, sequenced in a study of T cell clonality in common variable immunodeficiency. Study-wide points: Common variable immunodeficiency TCR beta sequences reportedly had fewer deletions and N-nucleotide insertions.

These TCRs' antigens remain unknown. The table came from immunoSEQ multiplex PCR; TCRdb's copy has only in-frame clones and leaves some out. The sample presents about 28,000 clones, none singletons. Sample: peripheral blood mononuclear cells. The receptors were sampled from a human donor with common variable immunodeficiency.

The sample holds many counts of this clone. The CDR3 end is not reached by the read, which stops 3 residues before it; the germline J gene fills it in. This chain uses TRBV5-1 with TRBJ1-6, with D hard to call. Trimming stripped 4 bases from V and 6 bases from J, with 14 bases between. The CDR3 has 15 amino acids. CDR1 is SGHRS, CDR2 YFSETQ, per germline. The CDR3 reads CASSPDATGNSPLHF. The DNA read from the CDR3 is TGCGCCAGCAGCCCCGACGCGACGGGTAATTCACCC.

This clone was observed a handful of times. The CDR3 end falls 3 residues outside the read, so it is completed with the germline J gene. V is TRBV2 and J is TRBJ2-2; D is undetermined. The germline V gene has CDR1 SNHLY and CDR2 FYNNEI. This CDR3 region has 12 residues. Trimming stripped 6 bases from V and 6 bases from J, with 8 bases between. Partial CDR3 DNA: TGTGCCAGCAGCCCTAGGTCCGGGGAG. Protein product: CASSPRSGE. The complete CDR3 protein is CASSPRSGELFF.

Comment on this clone: Read sequence stops 3 residues before the CDR3 end, and the germline J gene provides the missing end. The rearrangement links TRBV20-1 to TRBJ2-7, with 11 bases lining up with TRBD2. Germline-derived CDR1 and CDR2 are DFQATT and SNEGSKA (reference sequence). V gave up 3 bases and J gave up 3 bases; unmatched junction bases: 7. This CDR3 region has 15 residues. The CDR3 DNA, read in part, is TGCAGTGCTAGCACTAGCGGGGGCTTCGACTACGAG. Its translation is CSASTSGGFDYE. The whole CDR3 region reads CSASTSGGFDYEQYF.

This clone ranks as medium-sized (0.01 to 0.1%). Read data end 3 residues before the CDR3 end; the end is taken from the germline J gene. This sequence joins TRBV9 and TRBJ2-6, with 7 nucleotides matching TRBD1. Germline assignment: CDR1 SGDLS and CDR2 YYNGEE. The CDR3 extends over 19 amino acids. Trimming removed 0 bases from V and 6 bases from J; junction bases left unmatched: 15. The chain's CDR3 is CASSVAYRGASGAANVLTF. The sequenced part of the CDR3 DNA is TGTGCCAGCAGCGTAGCCTACAGGGGAGCCTCTGGGGCGGCCAACGTC.

This clone has ten or more counts. The observed sequence ends 3 residues before the CDR3 terminus, with the missing tail filled in from the germline J gene. The chain couples TRBV29-1 to TRBJ1-1, with D tentatively TRBD1 (5 bases). The CDR3 extends over 15 amino acids. Germline V CDR1 and CDR2: SQVTM, ANQGSEA. V gave up 4 bases and J gave up 1 base, with 16 bases separating them. The CDR3 sequence: CSVGLRFDRNTEAFF. CDR3 DNA (partial): TGCAGCGTTGGGCTTAGGTTTGACAGGAACACTGAA.

In its sample, this clone ranks as medium-sized. Sequencing ends 3 residues short of the CDR3 end; the germline J gene provides the rest. This chain connects TRBV7-9 to TRBJ1-2; D remains ambiguous. This CDR3 contains 14 residues. CDR1 and CDR2 (germline): SEHNR, FQNEAQ (reference sequence). The V end lost 3 bases, the J end lost 0 bases, and 8 bases lay between the germline ends. The CDR3 protein is CASSFDTSNYGYTF. The CDR3 DNA, read in part, is TGTGCCAGCAGCTTCGACACCTCTAACTATGGC.

Only a few counts were recorded for this clone. The read gets to within 3 residues of the CDR3 end, and the germline J gene fills in the rest. This chain joins TRBV7-2 and TRBJ2-3; D may match TRBD1 or TRBD2 (6 bases each). Germline V gene sequence: CDR1 SGHTA, CDR2 FQGNSA. The CDR3 is made up of 12 amino acids. V lost 5 bases to trimming and J lost 8 bases, with 11 bases between them. CDR3 sequence reads: CASSVQGGTQYF. The CDR3 DNA, read in part, is TGTGCCAGCAGCGTACAGGGAGGTACG. Using reference TRBV7-2 and TRBJ2-3 for the parts outside the CDR3, the full variable domain is GAGVSQSPSNKVTEKGKDVELRCDPISGHTALYWYRQSLGQGLEFLIYFQGNSAPDKSGLPSDRFSAERTGGSVSTLTIQRTQQEDSAVYLCASSVQGGTQYFGPGTRLTVL.

This clone was seen many times. Read data end 3 residues before the CDR3 end; the end is taken from the germline J gene. The genes are TRBV14 and TRBJ1-1; 7 nucleotides match TRBD1. V was pared by 4 bases and J by 1 base, with 15 bases of the junction left unmatched. This CDR3 is 18 amino acids long. Germline lookup yields CDR1 SGHDN and CDR2 FVKESK. The part of the CDR3 DNA that was read is TGTGCCAGCAGCCGCCGACAGGGACCATATAGGAAGAACACTGAA. It yields the protein CASSRRQGPYRKNTE. Given in full, the CDR3 is CASSRRQGPYRKNTEAFF.

This clone came up a few times. The read ends 3 residues shy of where the CDR3 ends; the end is completed using the germline J gene. The chain has TRBV10-2 and TRBJ2-7, with 9 nucleotides matching TRBD2. V was clipped by 7 bases and J by 5 bases; unmatched bases: 18. The CDR3 length is 17 residues. Germline-derived CDR1 and CDR2 are WSHSY and SAAADI. The CDR3 here is CASTPALAGFPRDEQYF. CDR3 DNA, as far as it was read: TGCGCCAGCACCCCCGCCCTAGCGGGGTTTCCCCGGGACGAG.

The CDR3 loop is CASSIETGATEAFF. The CDR3 DNA, read in part, is TGTGCCAGTAGTATCGAGACAGGGGCCACTGAA. The chain recombines TRBV19 with TRBJ1-1; 8 bases map to TRBD1. Coverage ceases 3 residues before the CDR3 finishes, and the germline J gene fills in the end. The V segment lost 3 bases and the J segment 4 bases; nucleotides outside the gene matches: 4. Germline V lookup: CDR1 LNHDA, CDR2 SQIVND (reference sequence). The CDR3 is made up of 14 amino acids.